This TCR beta chain emerged from a study of blood T cell repertoires in COVID-19 (dated by TCRdb to 2020 to 2021). In the study overall: Samples covering the acute and convalescent phases of COVID-19 were provided by collaborators in the United States, Italy and Spain. The prospective study material was composed of cDNA or gDNA derived from T cells, B-cell-depleted T cells, or PBMCs. The dataset comprised deeply sampled blood TCRbeta repertoires from subjects exposed to, actively infected with, or recovered from COVID-19. The repertoires were made available in a free public database intended to serve as a resource for research on the immune response to SARS-CoV-2. The samples were drawn from the first 160 participants of the ongoing ImmuneRACE study and from some 1,300 subjects provided by 6 global collaborators. Nearly every sample came with metadata listing a de-identified subject ID, COVID-19 status, age in years and sex. Where available, HLA class I and class II types were obtained from metadata supplied by the sample provider rather than from assay-based typing. Points the paper makes about the study in general: Clinical and demographic metadata were provided uncurated, with the amount varying by source and participant.

There are 11 amino acids in the CDR3, from cysteine to phenylalanine inclusive. Only the CDR3 region is kept as DNA, spanning 33 bases read in frame from base 1. Trimming removed 1 base from V and 6 bases from J, leaving 4 bases between the germline ends. The germline V gene encodes CDR1 LNHDA and CDR2 SQIVND (reference sequence). The immunoSEQ Assay, a bias-controlled multiplex PCR, was used to amplify TCRbeta CDR3 regions from genomic DNA. The published analysis was carried out like this. Nucleated cell counts per sample were estimated from amplification of reference gene primers within the assay. To quantify the absolute abundance of each unique TCRbeta CDR3 rearrangement, sequence reads were collapsed and filtered. For each sample, productive Simpson clonality was calculated by taking the square root of Simpson's diversity index across productive rearrangements. TCRdb re-hosts the immuneACCESS table, in-frame sequences only. Its copies lack some clones; in the studies checked, an unresolved V gene accounts for under half of them, and the cause for the rest is not known. V, J and clone size were drawn from that table, and D and trimming were deduced from the DNA. Across this sample there are around 100,000 clones, with 84% seen only once. 9.5% to 10% of the sample is taken by the ten largest.

Each collaborating institution followed its own protocols to collect whole blood in K2EDTA tubes. Collaborator samples were shipped for TCRbeta analysis as frozen whole blood, isolated PBMCs, or DNA extracted from either sample type. With respect to this clone: Its recognized antigen is unknown. No base-level quality is on record; no much larger clone is a single base apart.

Rearrangement joined TRBV19 to TRBJ2-7; no D segment can be confidently identified. The specimen was peripheral blood. The sequence came from a man aged 40-55 years with active or convalescent COVID-19. Here is the DNA: TGTGCCAGTAGTATAGGGAGCGAGCAGTACTTC. This sequence encodes CASSIGSEQYF.